This T cell receptor beta chain was captured by sequencing in a study of Graves' ophthalmopathy and Graves' hyperthyroidism. The TCR beta CDR3 regions underwent amplification from RNA transcripts. RT-PCR with HTBI primers came first, then second-round multiplex PCR. TCRdb used MiXCR to reprocess the multiplex PCR reads, holding one entry per CDR3 protein. The sample contains 400,000 to 450,000 distinct CDR3 sequences, approximately 21% of which appear only once. There are 17 residues in the CDR3. The V and J ends lost 0 bases and 3 bases respectively, with 18 bases between them. Germline CDR1 is LGHNA and CDR2 is YNFKEQ. Other autoimmune diseases, uncontrolled infections, pregnancy or lactation led to the exclusion of patients.

Sequenced sample: peripheral blood. This chain joins TRBV4-2 and TRBJ2-7; D gene uncertain. The TCR comes from a woman aged 18-29 years with stable Graves' hyperthyroidism. The CDR3 coding sequence is TGTGCCAGCAGCCAAGATTTTAAAGCTCATAGTTACTACGAGCAGTACTTC. Its translation is CASSQDFKAHSYYEQYF.